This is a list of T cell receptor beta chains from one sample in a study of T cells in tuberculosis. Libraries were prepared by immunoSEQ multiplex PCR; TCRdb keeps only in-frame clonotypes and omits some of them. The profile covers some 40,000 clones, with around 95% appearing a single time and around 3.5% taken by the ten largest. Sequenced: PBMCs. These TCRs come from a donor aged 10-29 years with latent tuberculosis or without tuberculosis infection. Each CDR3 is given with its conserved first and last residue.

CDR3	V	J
CATTRRGTSYEQYF	TRBV15	TRBJ2-7
CAWTDRGRIGYTF	TRBV30	TRBJ1-2
CASSPRGSGGVETQYF	TRBV4-2	TRBJ2-5
CATAEGPSGGMGEQYF	TRBV2	TRBJ2-7
CASSSGLRNTEAFF	TRBV5-1	TRBJ1-1
CASSPGGWADTQYF	TRBV4-3	TRBJ2-3
CASSVVPRVGDTQYF	TRBV9	TRBJ2-3
CASRNPNLRSAYGYTF	TRBV2	TRBJ1-2
CASSARRSGANVLTF	TRBV5-4	TRBJ2-6
CASSYRGRRETQYF	TRBV7-4	TRBJ2-5
CAWLTSGGHTGELFF	TRBV30	TRBJ2-2
CASSSGSRAEAFF	TRBV6-5	TRBJ1-1
CASSSPGAGANVLTF	TRBV5-4	TRBJ2-6
CASSPPGTGVYEQYF	TRBV18	TRBJ2-7
CASSHRPTEAFF	TRBV6-5	TRBJ1-1
CASSLAKTGTSYEQYF	TRBV7-9	TRBJ2-7
CASSYSSRGNTEAFF	TRBV6-5	TRBJ1-1
CASSVTGTANQPQHF	TRBV19	TRBJ1-5
CASHSDDSGANVLTF	TRBV25-1	TRBJ2-6
CASSYWGDHDTQYF	TRBV6-5	TRBJ2-3
CASSRDTGYNSPLHF	TRBV6-5	TRBJ1-6
CASSLIRGLDTDTQYF	TRBV27	TRBJ2-3
CASSFSGGVGEQFF	TRBV27	TRBJ2-1
CASSAGTVDEQYF	TRBV9	TRBJ2-7
CASSLDGGLRTYEQYF	TRBV11-2	TRBJ2-7
CASSPRLAGAKPRDIQYF	TRBV7-2	TRBJ2-4
CASYQGALGTEAFF	TRBV6-1	TRBJ1-1
CASSSKQGAPDYGYTF	TRBV5-4	TRBJ1-2
CASSPRGNQPQHF	TRBV27	TRBJ1-5
CASSLWTSGGAKDTQYF	TRBV27	TRBJ2-3
CAWSTGRVDEKLFF	TRBV30	TRBJ1-4
CASSELAGRETQYF	TRBV7-9	TRBJ2-5
CASSQPGSGYGYTF	TRBV28	TRBJ1-2
CASSPGLAGETNPSNEQFF	TRBV7-9	TRBJ2-1
CASSQDPGIHEQYF	TRBV4-1	TRBJ2-7
CASRRQGVVDQPQHF	TRBV6-5	TRBJ1-5
CAWSVPWQGDSPLHF	TRBV30	TRBJ1-6
CASSFAGGDYGYTF	TRBV7-3	TRBJ1-2
CASGLAGTGGLDEQYF	TRBV12-5	TRBJ2-7
CASRGRGGYNEQFF	TRBV7-8	TRBJ2-1
CAISAMGTGKFNTIYF	TRBV10-3	TRBJ1-3
CASSQRQGRQPQHF	TRBV18	TRBJ1-5